This T cell receptor (beta chain) appears in the sequencing data of a study of cytomegalovirus exposure and HLA in healthy donors. Study as a whole: A prior analysis found 95 million to 140 million unique TCR beta sequences from about 179 million T cells. There were about 85 million unique TCRs (from HLA-typed donors) in an early data release.

Amplification used 60 Vbeta primers and 13 Jbeta primers. Assay used: immunoSEQ multiplex PCR; TCRdb lists only in-frame clones, some missing. The sample includes tens of thousands of clones, around 78% of them seen just once. The CDR3 totals 12 residues. J lost 15 bases, V lost 7 bases, and 12 bases had no gene match. Germline V gives CDR1 GTSNPN, CDR2 SVGIG (reference sequence). The clonotype was recovered from a woman aged 40 to 50 in good health and CMV-seropositive. Material for sequencing was PBMCs. The J gene is TRBJ1-6, the V gene TRBV30; 7 nucleotides line up with TRBD1. CDR3 residues: CALDRSRADLHF. The CDR3 nucleotides read TGTGCCTTGGACAGGAGCCGGGCGGACCTCCACTTT.